Listed below are T cell receptor beta chains from one sample, sequenced in a study of CD8 T cells in ankylosing spondylitis. TCRdb processed the 5' RACE reads anew with MiXCR; each CDR3 protein has one entry. The table includes roughly 90,000 distinct CDR3 sequences, roughly 8.5% detected once. The sample taken for sequencing was blood, either unsorted or a sorted T cell fraction (not recorded which). These receptors were taken from a male donor with ankylosing spondylitis. The CDR3 runs from the conserved cysteine through the conserved F or W. D genes are given only for firm matches. A row's size may be missing; if present it is once, few, many or a size class.

.	TRBJ2-2	TRBV12-3/TRBV12-4	.	CASRTLTGELFF	TGTGCCAGCAGGACATTAACCGGGGAGCTGTTTTTT
.	TRBJ2-7	TRBV11-2	TRBD2	CASSLAQLAGAYEQYF	TGTGCCAGCAGCTTAGCGCAACTAGCGGGAGCCTACGAGCAGTACTTC
many	TRBJ2-5	TRBV5-1	.	CASSTLASQETQYF	TGCGCCAGCAGCACCCTAGCGTCCCAAGAGACCCAGTACTTC
few	TRBJ2-1	TRBV11-2	.	CASSRSPSLGSLQSGNEQFF	TGTGCCAGCAGCCGTTCCCCCTCCCTCGGTAGCCTTCAATCGGGGAATGAGCAGTTCTTC
few	TRBJ2-3	TRBV28	TRBD2	CASGMHGTRGYGTDTQYF	TGTGCCAGCGGGATGCACGGGACTAGAGGGTATGGCACAGATACGCAGTATTTT
.	TRBJ1-1	TRBV29-1	.	CSVLQGYTGAFF	TGCAGCGTTCTACAGGGATACACTGGAGCTTTCTTT
few	TRBJ2-3	TRBV7-9	TRBD2	CASRPGGADTQYF	TGTGCCAGCAGACCGGGAGGAGCAGATACGCAGTATTTT
.	TRBJ2-1	TRBV24-1	.	CATSDLDGGGSLNEQFF	TGTGCCACCAGTGATTTGGACGGGGGAGGTAGTTTAAATGAGCAGTTCTTC
many	TRBJ2-3	TRBV5-1	.	CASSFEGRVTTDTQYF	TGCGCCAGCAGCTTTGAGGGCAGGGTCACCACAGATACGCAGTATTTT
many	TRBJ1-3	TRBV27	.	CASSLGAGNTIYF	TGTGCCAGCAGTTTGGGGGCTGGAAACACCATATATTTT
many	TRBJ1-2	TRBV14	TRBD1	CASSQTTGSYGYTF	TGTGCCAGCAGCCAAACGACAGGGAGCTATGGCTACACCTTC
few	TRBJ2-3	TRBV2	TRBD2	CASSPRLAWGTDTQYF	TGTGCCAGCAGCCCCCGACTAGCCTGGGGCACAGATACGCAGTATTTT
many	TRBJ1-5	TRBV12-3/TRBV12-4	TRBD1	CASSLRGQGAHQPQHF	TGTGCCAGCAGTTTAAGGGGACAGGGGGCCCATCAGCCCCAGCATTTT
many	TRBJ2-1	TRBV27	.	CASSLGTDNEQFF	TGTGCCAGCAGTTTAGGGACGGACAATGAGCAGTTCTTC
few	TRBJ2-3	TRBV28	.	CASSFVSRTLDTDTQYF	TGTGCCAGCAGTTTTGTCTCTCGGACGCTGGACACAGATACGCAGTATTTT
many	TRBJ1-6	TRBV25-1	.	CASSPPSGKLESPLHF	TGTGCCAGCAGTCCTCCCTCAGGGAAATTGGAATCACCCCTCCACTTT
.	TRBJ2-1	TRBV5-5	TRBD2	CASSFEGLASIYNEQFF	TGTGCCAGCAGCTTCGAGGGACTAGCGTCCATCTACAATGAGCAGTTCTTC
.	TRBJ1-2	TRBV2	.	CASHPRIRIYGYTF	TGTGCCAGCCATCCCCGCATTAGGATCTATGGCTACACCTTC